The 28 T cell receptor beta chains in this list originate from one sample, sequenced in a study of response to subunit inactivated influenza vaccine. In TCRdb, the RT-PCR reads were re-called with MiXCR into one record per CDR3 protein. The repertoire holds about 540,000 distinct CDR3 sequences, under 30% seen once, with 2.5% to 3% in the top ten. These data were also filed under a second study, of T cells expressing NK-cell markers. In that study: In generating TCR beta cDNA, 5'RACE template switching with UMIs was used.

The specimen comprised CD4+ T cells sorted from PBMCs, sampled 11 to 12 days after vaccination. The receptors derive from a man between 45 and 60 years old who received an inactivated influenza vaccine.

The rearrangement links TRBV4-3 to TRBJ2-1; TRBD2 aligns across 9 bases. The CDR3 has 18 amino acids. Germline assignment: CDR1 LGHNA and CDR2 YSLEER. J lost 5 bases, V lost 0 bases, and 11 bases had no gene match. In nucleotides, the CDR3 is TGCGCCAGCAGCCAAGACGGTAGCGGGAGCGGGATTAACAATGAGCAGTTCTTC. Encoded protein: CASSQDGSGSGINNEQFF.

The V and J genes are TRBV10-3 and TRBJ2-2; 7 bases align to TRBD1. CDR3 length: 15 amino acids. The germline gives CDR1 ENHRY, CDR2 SYGVKD. V shed 5 bases and J 0 bases; nucleotides not matched to a gene: 3. In DNA form, the CDR3 reads TGTGCCATCAGTCCGGGACAGTCGAACACCGGGGAGCTGTTTTTT. Its protein product is CAISPGQSNTGELFF.

A few counts support this clonotype. The CDR3 loop reads CASSYPGQGKTEAFF. CDR3 DNA sequence: TGTGCCAGCAGTTACCCGGGACAGGGTAAAACTGAAGCTTTCTTT. The rearrangement uses TRBV6-5 and TRBJ1-1, with TRBD1 identical over 9 bases. Germline values: CDR1 MNHEY, CDR2 SVGAGI. The CDR3 is 15 residues long. J lost 5 bases, V lost 2 bases, and 6 bases had no gene match.

V usage is TRBV12-3 or TRBV12-4 and J usage is TRBJ1-3; D is unresolved. The CDR3 extends over 13 amino acids. The V end lost 3 bases, the J end lost 7 bases, and 10 bases lay between the germline ends. The CDR3 sequence: CASSFTGRNTIYF. CDR3 bases: TGTGCCAGCAGTTTCACCGGGCGGAACACCATATATTTT.

This clonotype showed up just a few times. V and J are TRBV7-2 and TRBJ2-5; D may be TRBD1 (5 bases). Germline values: CDR1 SGHTA, CDR2 FQGNSA. V dropped 5 bases and J dropped 2 bases, with 12 bases sitting between them. The CDR3 is 14 amino acids. The CDR3 region has the DNA TGTGCCAGCAGCCCAGCAGGGTATCAAGAGACCCAGTACTTC. Translated, it gives CASSPAGYQETQYF.

This clonotype was counted a few times. This chain connects TRBV27 to TRBJ1-2; 7 bases map to TRBD1. The CDR3 has 14 amino acids. After removal of 6 bases from V and 4 bases from J, the junction contained 8 bases not matched to a gene. Germline loops: CDR1 MNHEY, CDR2 SMNVEV (reference sequence). The CDR3: CASRSRGATYGYTF. CDR3 coding DNA: TGTGCCAGCAGGAGCAGGGGGGCGACCTATGGCTACACCTTC.

Many counts were recorded for this clonotype. The CDR3 loop is CATSEVTSGTDTQYF. The DNA of the CDR3 is TGTGCCACCAGTGAGGTGACTAGCGGCACAGATACGCAGTATTTT. The chain couples TRBV24-1 to TRBJ2-3, with TRBD2 matching 8 bases. Per germline, CDR1 KGHDR and CDR2 SFDVKD. The length of the CDR3 is 15 residues. V gave up 4 bases and J gave up 1 base; unmatched junction bases: 3.

This clonotype was observed a handful of times. CDR3 DNA: TGTGCCAGCAGCCGAACGGGACGTTCCTACGAGCAGTACTTC. It encodes CASSRTGRSYEQYF. J is TRBJ2-7 and V is TRBV5-5, with D tentatively TRBD1 or TRBD2 (5 bases each). This CDR3 has 14 amino acids. V lost 4 bases and J lost 1, with 12 bases in between. CDR1 is SGHKS, CDR2 YYEKEE, per germline (reference sequence).

This chain connects TRBV20-1 to TRBJ1-6; D possibly corresponds to TRBD1 (6 bases). CDR3 length: 13 residues. Germline CDR1 DFQATT, CDR2 SNEGSKA (reference sequence). V was shortened by 6 bases and J by 10 bases, with 16 bases between the two germline ends. CDR3 residues: CSAYREPLSPLHF. In DNA, the CDR3 is TGCAGTGCATACAGGGAGCCCTTGTCACCCCTCCACTTT.

The chain uses TRBV5-1 and TRBJ1-1, with D perhaps TRBD1 (6 bases). CDR1 and CDR2 (germline): SGHRS, YFSETQ. This CDR3 spans 13 amino acids. Between the trimmed V and J ends, which lost 7 bases and 8 bases, there was a span of 18 bases. CDR3 region: CASRWDTSVEAFF. As DNA, the CDR3 is TGCGCCAGCCGCTGGGACACCAGTGTGGAAGCTTTCTTT.

V usage is TRBV4-3 and J usage is TRBJ2-3; the match to TRBD2 covers 11 bases. V was pared by 3 bases and J by 1 base, with 6 bases of the junction left unmatched. Germline lookup yields CDR1 LGHNA and CDR2 YSLEER. The CDR3 is 17 residues long. CDR3 protein: CASSHSSGRIGTDTQYF. The CDR3 DNA is TGCGCCAGCAGCCACTCTAGCGGGAGGATAGGCACAGATACGCAGTATTTT.

The chain recombines TRBV2 with TRBJ2-7; D possibly corresponds to TRBD1 (6 bases). The V gene lost 9 bases and the J gene lost 3 bases, with 12 bases spanning the gap. This CDR3 comprises 12 residues. The germline V gene has CDR1 SNHLY and CDR2 FYNNEI. Written as DNA, the CDR3 is TGTGCCAGTGGACAGAGCTTCTACGAGCAGTACTTC. It codes for CASGQSFYEQYF. Full variable domain (outside the CDR3, taken from reference TRBV2 and TRBJ2-7): EPEVTQTPSHQVTQMGQEVILRCVPISNHLYFYWYRQILGQKVEFLVSFYNNEISEKSEIFDDQFSVERPDGSNFTLKIRSTKLEDSAMYFCASGQSFYEQYFGPGTRLTVT.

This clonotype showed up just a few times. The chain uses TRBV20-1 and TRBJ1-1; D not resolved. Trimming left V 0 bases short and J 1 base short, with 18 bases between. Germline V gene data show CDR1 as DFQATT and CDR2 as SNEGSKA (reference sequence). The CDR3 runs 17 residues. CDR3 sequence (DNA): TGCAGTGCTAGAGATCTCCCCGCGGAGCGGCCGAACACTGAAGCTTTCTTT. It is translated as CSARDLPAERPNTEAFF.

This clonotype was recorded a few times. The chain couples TRBV12-3 or TRBV12-4 to TRBJ1-2; the D is unclear. This CDR3 spans 11 amino acids. V gave up 5 bases and J gave up 4 bases, with 5 bases separating them. The CDR3 reads CASSQAYGYTF. In nucleotides, the CDR3 is TGTGCCAGCAGTCAGGCCTATGGCTACACCTTC.

V gene TRBV29-1 combines with J gene TRBJ1-5; D is undetermined. This CDR3 spans 13 amino acids. Germline V gene sequence: CDR1 SQVTM, CDR2 ANQGSEA. V was cut by 5 bases and J by 0 bases, with 8 bases left in between. The CDR3 is CSVTEDSNQPQHF. CDR3 bases: TGCAGCGTTACAGAAGATAGCAATCAGCCCCAGCATTTT.

This clonotype occurred a few times. This rearrangement joins TRBV3-1 to TRBJ2-5; TRBD2 is a possible D gene (6 bases). The germline CDR1 and CDR2 sequences are LGHDT and YNNKEL (reference sequence). V lost 0 bases and J lost 5, with 16 bases in between. CDR3 length: 16 residues. CDR3 nucleotides: TGTGCCAGCAGCCAAGATGTGGCGGGAAATAGGGAGACCCAGTACTTC. It encodes CASSQDVAGNRETQYF.

The gene calls are TRBV4-2 and TRBJ1-4; a weak D match, TRBD1 (5 bases). CDR1 LGHNA and CDR2 YNFKEQ come from the germline V gene. This CDR3 has 17 residues. Trimming took off 3 bases at V and 5 bases at J, with 19 bases between the two ends. This chain's CDR3 is CASSQARDKGRNEKLFF. CDR3 coding DNA: TGTGCCAGCAGCCAGGCCAGGGATAAGGGAAGGAATGAAAAACTGTTTTTT.

The CDR3 reads CASSTGTGMAGDSYEQYF. CDR3 in DNA: TGTGCCAGCAGCACCGGGACAGGGATGGCGGGGGACTCCTACGAGCAGTACTTC. The chain couples TRBV28 to TRBJ2-7; 9 bases align to TRBD1. The CDR3 consists of 18 residues. J gave up 0 bases and V 6 bases, and 15 bases lay outside the gene matches. Germline CDR1 MDHEN, CDR2 SYDVKM.

DNA for the CDR3: TGTGCAGGCGGGGGTGAGACTGAAGCTTTCTTT. Its translation is CAGGGETEAFF. The rearrangement uses TRBV28 and TRBJ1-1; a weak D match, TRBD1 (5 bases). Per the germline V gene, CDR1 is MDHEN and CDR2 is SYDVKM. The CDR3 is made up of 11 amino acids.

This clonotype was observed a handful of times. V is TRBV4-1 and J is TRBJ2-7; 7 nucleotides agree with TRBD1. CDR3 length: 14 amino acids. Germline-derived CDR1 and CDR2 are MGHRA and YSYEKL. Trimming cost V 3 bases and J 2 bases; bases outside gene matches: 4. CDR3 bases: TGCGCCAGCAGCCACCAGACAGGGCCCTACGAGCAGTACTTC. It is translated as CASSHQTGPYEQYF.

The chain is built from TRBV2 and TRBJ2-7; 7 bases are shared with TRBD2. The CDR3 loop spans 14 amino acids. V was pared by 3 bases and J by 3 bases, with 5 bases of the junction left unmatched. CDR1 and CDR2 from the germline V gene are SNHLY and FYNNEI. This CDR3 is CASSDSGGLYEQYF. Written as DNA, the CDR3 is TGTGCCAGCAGTGATTCGGGGGGACTCTACGAGCAGTACTTC.

This clonotype was detected a few times. The chain recombines TRBV6-2 or TRBV6-3 with TRBJ1-2; a weak D match, TRBD1 (5 bases). This CDR3 comprises 16 residues. Germline CDR1 reads MNHEY; CDR2 reads SVGEGT. The V gene lost 6 bases and the J gene lost 4 bases, with 21 bases spanning the gap. The CDR3 region is CASSDPGRPLGYGYTF. For the CDR3, the DNA is TGTGCCAGCAGCGACCCGGGGCGCCCGTTGGGCTATGGCTACACCTTC.

The V call is TRBV20-1, the J call TRBJ2-1; 11 bases are shared with TRBD2. The germline CDR1 and CDR2 sequences are DFQATT and SNEGSKA (reference sequence). CDR3 length: 13 residues. Trimming took 1 base from V and 12 from J; bases not matched to a gene: 5. CDR3 DNA: TGCAGTGCTAGAGTCCTAGCGGGGGGTGGGCAGTTCTTC. Its protein is CSARVLAGGGQFF.

This clonotype was seen repeatedly, ten times or more. This chain links TRBV7-8 with TRBJ2-7; the match to TRBD2 covers 12 bases. V shed 1 base and J 6 bases; nucleotides not matched to a gene: 4. Germline-derived CDR1 and CDR2 are SGHVS and FQNEAQ. This CDR3 spans 15 amino acids. The CDR3 DNA reads as TGTGCCAGCAGCTTAGATCTAGCGGGGGGGCGCGAGCAGTACTTC. It translates to CASSLDLAGGREQYF.

The chain combines TRBV29-1 with TRBJ2-5; 7 nucleotides match TRBD1. V lost 7 bases to trimming and J lost 4 bases; unmatched junction nucleotides: 3. The length of the CDR3 is 11 residues. Germline V CDR1 and CDR2: SQVTM, ANQGSEA. This CDR3 reads CSGRQGETQYF. The CDR3 bases are TGCAGCGGAAGACAGGGAGAGACCCAGTACTTC.

The rearrangement uses TRBV3-1 and TRBJ2-7; D is possibly TRBD1 or TRBD2 (5 bases each). CDR3 length: 14 residues. Germline V gene sequence: CDR1 LGHDT, CDR2 YNNKEL (reference sequence). With 1 base removed from V and 4 bases from J, the gap between germline ends came to 11 bases. CDR3 loop: CASSQAEGRYEQYF. As DNA, the CDR3 is TGTGCCAGCAGCCAAGCCGAGGGACGGTACGAGCAGTACTTC.

The chain recombines TRBV20-1 with TRBJ2-1; TRBD1 agrees at 9 bases. V lost 6 bases to trimming and J lost 8 bases; unmatched junction nucleotides: 23. There are 18 residues in the CDR3. CDR1 is DFQATT, CDR2 SNEGSKA, per germline (reference sequence). As DNA, the CDR3 is TGCAGTGCAACAGACCTAAGGACAGGGGTGACACTATCGTATGAGCAGTTCTTC. This translates into CSATDLRTGVTLSYEQFF.

This clonotype has more than one count but fewer than ten. The chain is built from TRBV12-3 or TRBV12-4 and TRBJ2-7, with 7 bases lining up with TRBD1. V lost 1 base, J lost 2 bases, and 5 bases stayed unmatched. The CDR3 length is 15 residues. CDR3 region: CASSLGRGGPYEQYF. The DNA for the CDR3 is TGTGCCAGCAGTTTAGGTCGAGGGGGCCCCTACGAGCAGTACTTC.